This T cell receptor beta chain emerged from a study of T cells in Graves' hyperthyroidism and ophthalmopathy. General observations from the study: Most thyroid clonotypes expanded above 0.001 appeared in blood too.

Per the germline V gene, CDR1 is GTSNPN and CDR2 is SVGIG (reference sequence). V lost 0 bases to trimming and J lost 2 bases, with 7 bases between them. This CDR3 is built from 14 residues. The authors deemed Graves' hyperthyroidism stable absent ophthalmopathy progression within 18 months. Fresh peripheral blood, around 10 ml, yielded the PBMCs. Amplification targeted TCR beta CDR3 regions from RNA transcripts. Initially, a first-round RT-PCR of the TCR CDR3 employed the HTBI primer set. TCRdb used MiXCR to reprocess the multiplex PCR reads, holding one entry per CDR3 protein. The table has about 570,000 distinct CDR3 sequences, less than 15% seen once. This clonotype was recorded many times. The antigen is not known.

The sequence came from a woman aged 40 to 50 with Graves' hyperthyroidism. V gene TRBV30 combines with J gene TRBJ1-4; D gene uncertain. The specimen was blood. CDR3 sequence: CAWSVPATNEKLFF. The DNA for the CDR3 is TGTGCCTGGAGTGTCCCAGCGACTAATGAAAAACTGTTTTTT.